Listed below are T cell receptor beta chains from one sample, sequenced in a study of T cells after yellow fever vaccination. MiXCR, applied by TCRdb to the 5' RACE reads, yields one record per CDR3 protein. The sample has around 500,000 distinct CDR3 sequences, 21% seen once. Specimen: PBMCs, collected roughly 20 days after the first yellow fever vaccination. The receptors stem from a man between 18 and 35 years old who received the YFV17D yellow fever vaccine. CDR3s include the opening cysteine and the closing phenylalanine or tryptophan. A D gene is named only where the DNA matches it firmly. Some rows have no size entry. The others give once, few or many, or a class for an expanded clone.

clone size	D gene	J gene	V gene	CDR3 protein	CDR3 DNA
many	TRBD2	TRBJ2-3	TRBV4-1	CASSQGGLGTDTQYF	TGCGCCAGCAGCCAAGGGGGACTAGGCACAGATACGCAGTATTTT
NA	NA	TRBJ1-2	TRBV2	CASSEGQHYGYTF	TGTGCCAGCAGTGAAGGACAGCACTATGGCTACACCTTC
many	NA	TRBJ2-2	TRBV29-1	CSARRNTGELFF	TGCAGCGCCCGTCGGAACACCGGGGAGCTGTTTTTT
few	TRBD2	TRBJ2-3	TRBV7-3	CASSLAVVDTQYF	TGTGCCAGCAGCCTAGCGGTGGTAGATACGCAGTATTTT
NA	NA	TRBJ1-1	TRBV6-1	CASRRSFGDNTEAFF	TGTGCCAGCAGACGTTCCTTTGGGGACAACACTGAAGCTTTCTTT
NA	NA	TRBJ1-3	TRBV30	CAWSVRGISGNTIYF	TGTGCCTGGAGTGTACGTGGGATCTCTGGAAACACCATATATTTT
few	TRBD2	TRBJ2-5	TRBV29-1	CSVEELAEHRETQYF	TGCAGCGTTGAAGAACTAGCGGAGCACCGAGAGACCCAGTACTTC
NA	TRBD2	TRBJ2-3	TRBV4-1	CASSQVGWAGGPSTDTQYF	TGCGCCAGCAGCCAAGTCGGTTGGGCGGGGGGGCCGAGCACAGATACGCAGTATTTT
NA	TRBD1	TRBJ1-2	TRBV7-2	CASSLRDRGRDGYTF	TGTGCCAGCAGCTTAAGGGACAGGGGGCGAGATGGCTACACCTTC
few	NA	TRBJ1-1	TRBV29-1	CSVGIQNTEAFF	TGCAGCGTCGGAATACAGAACACTGAAGCTTTCTTT
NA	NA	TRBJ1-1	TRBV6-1	CASSRFGDTEAFF	TGTGCCAGCAGCAGGTTCGGGGACACTGAAGCTTTCTTT
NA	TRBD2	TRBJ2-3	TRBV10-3	CAIRSGGPGDTQYF	TGTGCCATCAGAAGCGGGGGGCCCGGCGATACGCAGTATTTT
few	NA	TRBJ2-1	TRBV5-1	CASSLSSIANRNEQFF	TGCGCCAGCAGCTTGTCATCAATAGCCAACCGCAATGAGCAGTTCTTC
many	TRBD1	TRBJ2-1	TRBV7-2	CASSLVQGLYNEQFF	TGTGCCAGCAGCCTGGTACAGGGGCTCTACAATGAGCAGTTCTTC
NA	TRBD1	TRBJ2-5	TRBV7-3	CASSQTGAQETQYF	TGTGCCAGCAGCCAGACAGGGGCCCAAGAGACCCAGTACTTC
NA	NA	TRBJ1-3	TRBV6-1	CASSPFVPGFSGNTIYF	TGTGCCAGCAGCCCCTTCGTCCCCGGTTTCTCTGGAAACACCATATATTTT
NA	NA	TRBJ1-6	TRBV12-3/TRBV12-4	CASTLRGSSYNSPLHF	TGTGCCAGCACCCTAAGGGGGAGCTCCTATAATTCACCCCTCCACTTT
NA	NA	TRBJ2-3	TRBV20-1	CSASWVSSTDTQYF	TGCAGTGCTAGTTGGGTTTCGAGCACAGATACGCAGTATTTT
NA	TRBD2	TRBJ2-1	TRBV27	CASSLRGSSGGDSYNEQFF	TGTGCCAGCAGTTTAAGGGGGTCGAGCGGGGGTGACTCCTACAATGAGCAGTTCTTC
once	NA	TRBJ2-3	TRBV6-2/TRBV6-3	CASSSTGPGLRQYF	TGTGCCAGCAGTTCTACCGGGCCTGGATTGAGGCAGTATTTT
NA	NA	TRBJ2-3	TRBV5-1	CASSLESRSTDTQYF	TGCGCCAGCAGCTTGGAGAGCAGAAGCACAGATACGCAGTATTTT
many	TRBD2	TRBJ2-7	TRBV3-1	CASSQGTSGAYEQYF	TGTGCCAGCAGCCAAGGGACTAGCGGGGCTTACGAGCAGTACTTC
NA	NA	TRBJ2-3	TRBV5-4	CASSPWVGGRTDTQYF	TGTGCCAGCAGCCCTTGGGTGGGGGGGCGCACAGATACGCAGTATTTT
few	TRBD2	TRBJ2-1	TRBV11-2	CASHSPLSGSYNEQFF	TGTGCCAGCCACTCCCCCCTTAGCGGGTCCTACAATGAGCAGTTCTTC
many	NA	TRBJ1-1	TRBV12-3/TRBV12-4	CASASGTWFQQSTEAFF	TGTGCCAGTGCTTCCGGGACGTGGTTTCAACAAAGCACTGAAGCTTTCTTT
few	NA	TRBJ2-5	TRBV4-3	CASSQELGGGLETQYF	TGCGCCAGCAGCCAAGAATTGGGCGGGGGCTTAGAGACCCAGTACTTC
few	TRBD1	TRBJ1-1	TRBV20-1	CSAGRQGRSEAFF	TGCAGTGCTGGGCGACAGGGACGGAGTGAAGCTTTCTTT
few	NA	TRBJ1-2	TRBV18	CASSPLPTPDGYTF	TGTGCCAGCTCACCACTACCAACGCCTGATGGCTACACCTTC
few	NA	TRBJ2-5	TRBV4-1	CASSQVWEEAQYF	TGCGCCAGCAGCCAAGTTTGGGAAGAGGCCCAGTACTTC
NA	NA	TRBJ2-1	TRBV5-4	CASSLPQTFEQFF	TGTGCCAGCAGCTTGCCCCAAACTTTTGAGCAGTTCTTC
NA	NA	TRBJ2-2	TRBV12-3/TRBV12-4	CASSFWGNTGELFF	TGTGCCAGCAGTTTCTGGGGGAACACCGGGGAGCTGTTTTTT
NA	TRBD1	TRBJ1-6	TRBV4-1	CASSQPLKGTGGSFWNSPLHF	TGCGCCAGCAGCCAACCCTTAAAAGGGACAGGCGGCTCATTTTGGAATTCACCCCTCCACTTT
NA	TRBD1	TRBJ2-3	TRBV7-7	CASSLTGLDTQYF	TGTGCTAGCAGCTTGACAGGGCTGGATACGCAGTATTTT
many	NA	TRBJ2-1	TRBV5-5	CASSLGSYEQFF	TGTGCCAGCAGCTTGGGGAGCTATGAGCAGTTCTTC
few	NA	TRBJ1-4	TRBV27	CASSSGILATNEKLFF	TGTGCCAGCAGTTCGGGAATACTTGCAACTAATGAAAAACTGTTTTTT
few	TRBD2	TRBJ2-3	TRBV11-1	CASSSPGLAGFFTDTQYF	TGTGCCAGCAGCTCCCCGGGACTAGCGGGGTTCTTCACAGATACGCAGTATTTT
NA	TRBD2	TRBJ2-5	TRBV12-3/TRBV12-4	CASSSQSPGLAGGETQYF	TGTGCCAGCAGTTCCCAATCTCCGGGACTAGCGGGGGGGGAGACCCAGTACTTC
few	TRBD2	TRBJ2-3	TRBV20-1	CSARRLAGGTSDTQYF	TGCAGTGCTAGAAGACTAGCGGGGGGTACCTCGGATACGCAGTATTTT
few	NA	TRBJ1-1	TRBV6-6	CASSYVRGAEAFF	TGTGCCAGCAGTTACGTCAGAGGGGCTGAAGCTTTCTTT
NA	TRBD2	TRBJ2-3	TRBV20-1	CSSSGTTSNTDTQYF	TGCAGTTCCTCCGGGACTACCTCTAACACAGATACGCAGTATTTT
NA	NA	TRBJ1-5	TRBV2	CATGEGGFEPQHF	TGTGCCACCGGAGAGGGGGGCTTTGAGCCCCAGCATTTT
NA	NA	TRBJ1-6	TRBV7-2	CASSFGAGQGSPLHF	TGTGCCAGCAGCTTCGGGGCCGGTCAGGGCTCACCCCTCCACTTT
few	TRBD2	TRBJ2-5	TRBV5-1	CASRTAPKRGDQETQYF	TGCGCCAGCAGGACGGCCCCTAAGCGGGGGGACCAAGAGACCCAGTACTTC